The entry below describes one TCR beta chain. The data are from a study of molecular identifiers for immune sequencing clone quantification. Via MiXCR, TCRdb re-called the PCR reads, giving one row per CDR3 protein. The table includes over 300,000 distinct CDR3 sequences, roughly a quarter detected once. V was pared by 0 bases and J by 3 bases, with 16 bases between. The CDR3 is made up of 17 amino acids. Germline V gene lookup returns CDR1 LGHNA and CDR2 YSLEER. This receptor was obtained from a human donor in good health. Some libraries in this study had Jurkat cell RNA spiked in. The chain recombines TRBV4-3 with TRBJ2-3; the D call may be TRBD1 or TRBD2 (5 bases each). The sample consisted of naive CD8+ T cells from blood, with Jurkat cell RNA spiked in. The subset denotes: FACS-sorted CD8+CD4-CCR7+CD45RA+ naive T cells. CDR3 amino acids: CASSQDWDATGTDTQYF. CDR3 bases: TGCGCCAGCAGCCAAGATTGGGACGCCACCGGGACAGATACGCAGTATTTT.